A single sample gave rise to the 27 T cell receptor beta chains below, sequenced in a study of high-grade serous ovarian cancer treatment subgroups. Tumor samples were obtained before definitive surgery or chemotherapy. Generated by immunoSEQ multiplex PCR, the TCRdb table keeps only in-frame clones and is missing some. This repertoire shows a few thousand clones, 55% to 80% found once; its top ten account for 12%. The sequenced sample consisted of tumor tissue. The origin of the receptors is a human donor with high-grade serous ovarian cancer.

The rearrangement joins TRBV15 to TRBJ1-5; D gene unclear. The CDR3 runs to 14 residues. Per the germline V gene, CDR1 is LNHNV and CDR2 is YYDKDF (reference sequence). V was trimmed by 0 bases and J by 4 bases, leaving 7 bases between them. CDR3 protein: CATSRDMGNQPQHF. CDR3 bases: TGTGCCACCAGCAGAGATATGGGGAATCAGCCCCAGCATTTT.

This clone was observed a few times. V and J are TRBV25-1 and TRBJ1-2, with D tentatively TRBD1 (5 bases). The CDR3 length is 15 residues. Per the germline V gene, CDR1 is MGHDK and CDR2 is SYGVNS. Trimming removed 5 bases at V and 1 base at J, with 14 bases between. CDR3: CASSPQGVVNYGYTF. The DNA of the CDR3 is TGTGCCAGCAGTCCTCAGGGAGTGGTTAACTATGGCTACACCTTC.

This clone was counted a few times. The V gene is TRBV18, the J gene TRBJ1-2; the D gene is possibly TRBD1 (6 bases). This CDR3 spans 14 amino acids. Germline loops: CDR1 KGHSH, CDR2 LQKENI. Deletions cut 3 bases from V and 7 bases from J, with 15 bases between. CDR3 residues: CASSPKGVKGGYTF. CDR3 bases: TGTGCCAGCTCACCTAAGGGGGTGAAGGGTGGCTACACCTTC.

The chain recombines TRBV9 with TRBJ2-5; D uncertain. CDR1 and CDR2 (germline): SGDLS, YYNGEE. V lost 4 bases to trimming and J lost 4 bases, with 5 bases between them. This CDR3 spans 11 amino acids. The CDR3 DNA sequence: TGTGCCAGCAGCTCCACAGAGACCCAGTACTTC. Translated: CASSSTETQYF.

The V and J genes are TRBV7-9 and TRBJ1-2; no clear D gene. Germline lookup yields CDR1 SEHNR and CDR2 FQNEAQ (reference sequence). V lost 0 bases and J 7 bases, leaving 15 bases between the germline ends. The CDR3 extends over 15 amino acids. The chain's CDR3 is CASSLAGWGTGGYTF. Written as DNA, the CDR3 is TGTGCCAGCAGCTTAGCAGGATGGGGAACGGGTGGCTACACCTTC.

The gene calls are TRBV30 and TRBJ1-4; 8 nucleotides line up with TRBD1. V lost 0 bases and J lost 8; bases outside the gene matches: 5. This CDR3 region has 14 residues. CDR1 GTSNPN and CDR2 SVGIG come from the germline V gene (reference sequence). DNA of the CDR3: TGTGCCTGGAGTGTACAGGGGGTGAGAGAAAAACTGTTTTTT. This encodes CAWSVQGVREKLFF.

The chain combines TRBV19 with TRBJ1-1; D gene uncertain. Germline CDR1 is LNHDA and CDR2 is SQIVND (reference sequence). This CDR3 has 12 residues. V was clipped by 6 bases and J by 4 bases, with 9 bases between them. For the CDR3, the DNA is TGTGCCAGTAGAGAAGGGCTCACTGAAGCTTTCTTT. Translated, it gives CASREGLTEAFF.

In this sample, this clone turned up once. The chain uses TRBV7-7 and TRBJ1-3; D is possibly TRBD1 (5 bases). This CDR3 has 18 amino acids. CDR1 and CDR2 (germline): SSHAT, FNYEAQ (reference sequence). With 6 bases removed from V and 4 bases from J, the gap between germline ends came to 25 bases. The CDR3 DNA reads as TGTGCCAGCAGTCCCACTACCGGGACCCAGAACCGCGGAAACACCATATATTTT. It encodes CASSPTTGTQNRGNTIYF.

Comment on this clone: Other DNA sequences in this sample translate to the same CDR3. This chain connects TRBV7-2 to TRBJ2-1, with D possibly matching TRBD2 (5 bases). CDR3 size: 13 residues. With 1 base removed from V and 7 bases from J, the gap between germline ends came to 8 bases. Germline CDR1 and CDR2: SGHTA and FQGNSA. Here the CDR3 reads CASSLEAENEQFF. The CDR3 nucleotides are TGTGCCAGCAGCTTAGAAGCGGAAAATGAGCAGTTCTTC.

The chain links TRBV2 to TRBJ1-2; D unresolved. Germline loops: CDR1 SNHLY, CDR2 FYNNEI. The CDR3 runs to 11 residues. Trimming shortened V by 6 bases and J by 10 bases, and 12 bases separated the two germline ends. CDR3: CASRSSEAYTF. In DNA, the CDR3 is TGTGCCAGCAGATCATCCGAAGCCTACACCTTC. Looking up the rest from reference TRBV2 and TRBJ1-2 gives the full variable domain: EPEVTQTPSHQVTQMGQEVILRCVPISNHLYFYWYRQILGQKVEFLVSFYNNEISEKSEIFDDQFSVERPDGSNFTLKIRSTKLEDSAMYFCASRSSEAYTFGSGTRLTVV.

The chain combines TRBV5-1 with TRBJ2-1, with 10 bases identical to TRBD2. The CDR3 runs 15 residues. V lost 0 bases to trimming and J lost 5 bases; unmatched junction nucleotides: 2. Germline V lookup: CDR1 SGHRS, CDR2 YFSETQ. Here the CDR3 reads CASSLASGGNNEQFF. As DNA, the CDR3 is TGCGCCAGCAGCTTGGCTAGCGGGGGAAACAATGAGCAGTTCTTC.

A few counts support this clone. The genes are TRBV19 and TRBJ2-1, with TRBD2 identical over 8 bases. CDR3 size: 15 residues. CDR1 LNHDA and CDR2 SQIVND come from the germline V gene (reference sequence). Trimming took 3 bases from V and 7 from J; bases not matched to a gene: 8. Here the CDR3 DNA reads TGTGCCAGTAGTATTAGTAGCGGGGCTCTGAATGAGCAGTTCTTC. This codes for CASSISSGALNEQFF.

V and J are TRBV9 and TRBJ1-3, with D maybe TRBD1 (5 bases). CDR1 SGDLS and CDR2 YYNGEE come from the germline V gene. Deletions cut 6 bases from V and 4 bases from J, with 14 bases between. This CDR3 has 14 amino acids. As DNA, the CDR3 is TGTGCCAGCACTCCCTACGGGGGGGGAAACACCATATATTTT. Amino acid sequence: CASTPYGGGNTIYF.

The chain recombines TRBV15 with TRBJ2-7, with no clear D. The length of the CDR3 is 15 residues. Germline V gives CDR1 LNHNV, CDR2 YYDKDF (reference sequence). Trimming stripped 0 bases from V and 9 bases from J, with 18 bases between. The CDR3: CATSRDQAMLTMQYF. The CDR3 DNA sequence: TGTGCCACCAGCAGAGATCAGGCGATGTTGACGATGCAGTACTTC. Using reference TRBV15 and TRBJ2-7 for the parts outside the CDR3, the full variable domain is DAMVIQNPRYQVTQFGKPVTLSCSQTLNHNVMYWYQQKSSQAPKLLFHYYDKDFNNEADTPDNFQSRRPNTSFCFLDIRSPGLGDTAMYLCATSRDQAMLTMQYFGPGTRLTVT.

This clone was counted only a few times. The chain joins TRBV5-1 to TRBJ2-1, with D possibly matching TRBD1 (6 bases). Germline V gene data show CDR1 as SGHRS and CDR2 as YFSETQ. Trimming removed 4 bases at V and 0 bases at J, with 11 bases between. The CDR3 runs to 15 residues. The CDR3 sequence: CASSPGQTSYNEQFF. In DNA form, the CDR3 reads TGCGCCAGCAGCCCGGGACAAACCTCCTACAATGAGCAGTTCTTC.

The V gene is TRBV4-3, the J gene TRBJ1-1; 11 positions match TRBD1. V shed 2 bases and J 5 bases; nucleotides not matched to a gene: 13. The CDR3 is 18 amino acids. CDR1 and CDR2 (germline): LGHNA, YSLEER. DNA for the CDR3: TGCGCCAGCAGCCAAAGCACCGGGACAGGGGGGTTATTAACTGAAGCTTTCTTT. It encodes CASSQSTGTGGLLTEAFF.

V is TRBV5-6 and J is TRBJ1-1, with 7 bases that match TRBD1. Germline CDR1 reads SGHDT; CDR2 reads YYEEEE. The CDR3 totals 13 residues. V lost 4 bases to trimming and J lost 5 bases; unmatched junction nucleotides: 5. CDR3 nucleotides: TGTGCCAGCAGCCGGACAGGCTGGACTGAAGCTTTCTTT. This encodes CASSRTGWTEAFF. Full variable domain (outside the CDR3, taken from reference TRBV5-6 and TRBJ1-1): DAGVTQSPTHLIKTRGQQVTLRCSPKSGHDTVSWYQQALGQGPQFIFQYYEEEERQRGNFPDRFSGHQFPNYSSELNVNALLLGDSALYLCASSRTGWTEAFFGQGTRLTVV.

About this clone itself: The same CDR3 can be traced to other DNA sequences in this sample. The chain joins TRBV7-2 to TRBJ2-1; no reliable D call. This CDR3 has 11 amino acids. V lost 5 bases to trimming and J lost 5 bases, with 4 bases between them. Germline CDR1 and CDR2: SGHTA and FQGNSA. The CDR3 spells CASSPDNEQFF. CDR3 sequence (DNA): TGTGCCAGCAGCCCCGACAATGAGCAGTTCTTC.

The chain combines TRBV27 with TRBJ2-5; D is possibly TRBD1 (6 bases). CDR3 length: 13 amino acids. Trimming took off 4 bases at V and 1 base at J, with 7 bases between the two ends. CDR1 and CDR2 from the germline V gene are MNHEY and SMNVEV (reference sequence). Here the CDR3 reads CASSWTAQETQYF. In DNA, the CDR3 is TGTGCCAGCAGTTGGACAGCCCAAGAGACCCAGTACTTC.

Concerning this clone: One end of the junction is discordant with germline, which a read error may explain. CDR3 amino acids: CATSAGTGDEKLFF. The CDR3 bases are TGCGCCACCAGCGCCGGGACAGGGGATGAAAAACTGTTTTTT. This chain connects TRBV5-1 to TRBJ1-4; 10 positions agree with TRBD1. The CDR3 is 14 amino acids. CDR1 is SGHRS and CDR2 is YFSETQ in the germline V gene.

This clone was seen a handful of times. The chain recombines TRBV5-6 with TRBJ2-7; D possibly corresponds to TRBD1 (5 bases). The CDR3 is 13 amino acids. CDR1 is SGHDT, CDR2 YYEEEE, per germline. V was shortened by 8 bases and J by 2 bases, with 14 bases between the two germline ends. The CDR3 region is CASQGQGAYEQYF. The CDR3 DNA is TGTGCCAGTCAGGGTCAAGGGGCCTACGAGCAGTACTTC.

CDR3 in DNA: TGTGCCAGCAGCTACGGGACAGGGTCTTACGAGCAGTACTTC. Translated, it gives CASSYGTGSYEQYF. This chain uses TRBV7-6 with TRBJ2-7; 9 bases align to TRBD1. The germline V gene has CDR1 SGHVS and CDR2 FNYEAQ. The CDR3 spans 14 residues. J lost 4 bases, V lost 4 bases, and 5 bases had no gene match. Looking up the rest from reference TRBV7-6 and TRBJ2-7 gives the full variable domain: GAGVSQSPRYKVTKRGQDVALRCDPISGHVSLYWYRQALGQGPEFLTYFNYEAQQDKSGLPNDRFSAERPEGSISTLTIQRTEQRDSAMYRCASSYGTGSYEQYFGPGTRLTVT.

The genes are TRBV7-2 and TRBJ2-4, with D possibly matching TRBD2 (7 bases). V gave up 0 bases and J gave up 9 bases, with 15 bases separating them. The CDR3 is 15 amino acids. The germline CDR1 and CDR2 sequences are SGHTA and FQGNSA. This CDR3 is CASSLAGGREGIQYF. Here the CDR3 DNA reads TGTGCCAGCAGCTTAGCGGGGGGGCGGGAAGGCATTCAGTACTTC.

This clone was counted only a few times. The rearrangement joins TRBV2 to TRBJ1-3; D is unclear. Trimming shortened V by 7 bases and J by 0 bases, and 13 bases separated the two germline ends. The germline CDR1 and CDR2 sequences are SNHLY and FYNNEI. The CDR3 has 15 amino acids. The CDR3 protein is CASMFDGISGNTIYF. The CDR3 DNA reads as TGTGCCAGCATGTTTGACGGTATCTCTGGAAACACCATATATTTT.

The chain uses TRBV25-1 and TRBJ2-2; tentatively, D is TRBD1 (6 bases). The germline gives CDR1 MGHDK, CDR2 SYGVNS. V gave up 9 bases and J gave up 5 bases, with 22 bases separating them. The CDR3 runs to 16 residues. Here the CDR3 reads CASSRQQGVGTGELFF. Written as DNA, the CDR3 is TGTGCCAGTAGTAGACAACAGGGAGTCGGGACCGGGGAGCTGTTTTTT.

The table lists this clone with a few counts. This chain connects TRBV18 to TRBJ1-6; TRBD1 agrees at 8 bases. The V gene end was trimmed by 3 bases and the J gene end by 8 bases; junction bases not matched to a gene: 6. Looked up from germline, CDR1 is KGHSH and CDR2 is LQKENI. CDR3 length equals 15 residues. The CDR3 loop is CASSPRTGSDSPLHF. Here the CDR3 DNA reads TGTGCCAGCTCACCTAGGACAGGGTCGGATTCACCCCTCCACTTT.

The CDR3 region is CSVGGGMNTEAFF. In nucleotides, the CDR3 is TGCAGCGTGGGGGGGGGAATGAACACTGAAGCTTTCTTT. The chain uses TRBV29-1 and TRBJ1-1, with D possibly TRBD1 on 5 matching bases. Germline V gene lookup returns CDR1 SQVTM and CDR2 ANQGSEA. The CDR3 has 13 residues. V lost 6 bases and J 0 bases, leaving 11 bases between the germline ends.